These 14 T cell receptor beta chains came from one sample sequenced in a study of T cell repertoires in cytomegalovirus infection. These receptors lack a known antigen. One entry per CDR3 protein, called by TCRdb with MiXCR from the reads. The table shows approximately 280,000 distinct CDR3 sequences, with about 20% occurring only once. Sequenced material: cultured PBMCs, taken from culture after CMV antigen stimulation. These receptors all come from a human donor in good health (CMV status not recorded). Some clones in this sample may be carry-over from other donors' samples.

This chain uses TRBV18 with TRBJ1-6; D is undetermined. The CDR3 extends over 15 amino acids. CDR1 KGHSH and CDR2 LQKENI come from the germline V gene. The V gene lost 1 base and the J gene lost 5 bases, with 9 bases spanning the gap. The CDR3 loop is CASSPLRMNNSPLHF. Here the CDR3 DNA reads TGTGCCAGCTCACCACTTCGGATGAATAATTCACCCCTCCACTTT.

Turning to this clonotype: A much larger clone sits a single nucleotide away, making a read error possible. This sequence joins TRBV12-3 or TRBV12-4 and TRBJ1-4, with D possibly TRBD1 on 6 matching bases. The length of the CDR3 is 16 residues. CDR3 nucleotides: TGTGCCAGCAGCCTAACCCGAGACAGGAGGAATGACAAACTGTTTTTT. Amino acids: CASSLTRDRRNDKLFF.

The gene calls are TRBV7-8 and TRBJ2-2; 11 positions agree with TRBD2. Germline values: CDR1 SGHVS, CDR2 FQNEAQ. V lost 2 bases and J lost 6; bases outside the gene matches: 5. The CDR3 has 16 residues. Written as DNA, the CDR3 is TGTGCCAGCAGCTTAAGGGTAGCGGGAGGGCCCGGGGAGCTGTTTTTT. Its translation: CASSLRVAGGPGELFF.

This clonotype has only a few counts. The chain has TRBV10-3 and TRBJ2-5; 11 nucleotides line up with TRBD2. The CDR3 runs 15 residues. CDR1 and CDR2 from the germline V gene are ENHRY and SYGVKD. The trim removed 7 bases at V and 2 bases at J, leaving 6 bases unmatched. CDR3 nucleotides: TGTGCCATCACCGAGGGACTAGCGGCACAAGAGACCCAGTACTTC. It specifies CAITEGLAAQETQYF.

This clonotype came up a few times. The V and J genes are TRBV7-2 and TRBJ2-1; TRBD2 matches at 7 bases. The CDR3 consists of 15 residues. The ends lost 3 bases at V and 6 bases at J; junction bases unmatched: 8. CDR1 and CDR2 (germline): SGHTA, FQGNSA. CDR3 DNA sequence: TGTGCCAGCAGCTTGGGCGGGAGCCGAGGCAATGAGCAGTTCTTC. Translation: CASSLGGSRGNEQFF.

V usage is TRBV7-8 and J usage is TRBJ1-5; D gene ambiguous. This CDR3 region has 18 residues. The germline gives CDR1 SGHVS, CDR2 FQNEAQ. V was pared by 4 bases and J by 7 bases, with 26 bases between. For the CDR3, the DNA is TGTGCCAGCAGCTCCGTTCGTAGGACGGGTACCATGGGGCAGCCCCAGCATTTT. Translating it yields CASSSVRRTGTMGQPQHF.

This clonotype has more than one count but fewer than ten. The J gene is TRBJ1-5, the V gene TRBV7-2; 10 bases line up with TRBD1. With 0 bases clipped from V and 6 bases from J, the junction kept 2 bases outside the gene matches. The germline V gene encodes CDR1 SGHTA and CDR2 FQGNSA. The CDR3 is 15 amino acids. The CDR3 DNA follows: TGTGCCAGCAGCTTAGCGGACAGGGGGGCTCAGCCCCAGCATTTT. It translates to CASSLADRGAQPQHF.

The rearrangement links TRBV7-9 to TRBJ2-1, with 9 bases matching TRBD2. The CDR3 contains 12 residues. The ends lost 4 bases at V and 10 bases at J; junction bases unmatched: 2. Germline CDR1 is SEHNR and CDR2 is FQNEAQ (reference sequence). The chain's CDR3 is CASSSLAGEQFF. The DNA for the CDR3 is TGTGCCAGCAGCTCACTAGCGGGCGAGCAGTTCTTC.

This clonotype appeared a few times. The CDR3 region is CASSFTSGNYEQYF. For the CDR3, the DNA is TGTGCCAGCAGTTTCACTAGCGGGAACTACGAGCAGTACTTC. V gene TRBV27 combines with J gene TRBJ2-7; TRBD2 aligns across 10 bases. Losses at the gene ends were 3 bases for V and 3 bases for J; bases not matched to a gene: 2. The V gene's germline CDR1 is MNHEY and CDR2 SMNVEV (reference sequence). The CDR3 has 14 residues.

The chain carries TRBV15 and TRBJ2-1, with 9 bases lining up with TRBD1. Unmatched junction bases numbered 12, after V lost 1 base and J lost 8 bases. The CDR3 spans 17 residues. The V gene's germline CDR1 is LNHNV and CDR2 YYDKDF (reference sequence). The CDR3 region is CATSRGVTGGYRYEQFF. CDR3 nucleotides: TGTGCCACCAGCAGAGGGGTGACAGGGGGGTATCGATATGAGCAGTTCTTC.

The table lists this clonotype with a few counts. The CDR3 sequence is CASSSALIDKQYF. The CDR3 nucleotides read TGTGCCAGCAGCTCCGCACTCATAGACAAGCAGTACTTC. The chain employs TRBV7-2 and TRBJ2-7; D is unclear. Per the germline V gene, CDR1 is SGHTA and CDR2 is FQGNSA. The V gene lost 4 bases and the J gene lost 8 bases, with 15 bases spanning the gap. CDR3 length equals 13 residues. Combining the CDR3 with reference TRBV7-2 and TRBJ2-7 gives the whole variable domain GAGVSQSPSNKVTEKGKDVELRCDPISGHTALYWYRQSLGQGLEFLIYFQGNSAPDKSGLPSDRFSAERTGGSVSTLTIQRTQQEDSAVYLCASSSALIDKQYFGPGTRLTVT.

Ten or more counts support this clonotype. The chain joins TRBV7-8 to TRBJ2-1; 11 bases are a match to TRBD1. CDR3 size: 15 residues. V trimming: 5 bases; J trimming: 4 bases; junction bases outside the gene matches: 4. CDR1 and CDR2 (germline): SGHVS, FQNEAQ. In nucleotides, the CDR3 is TGTGCCAGCAGCCCGGGACAGGGGGAATACAATGAGCAGTTCTTC. This codes for CASSPGQGEYNEQFF.

This clonotype was detected many times. The rearrangement joins TRBV6-5 to TRBJ1-4, with 7 bases aligning to TRBD1. CDR1 MNHEY and CDR2 SVGAGI come from the germline V gene. Trimming cost V 4 bases and J 8 bases; bases outside gene matches: 7. This CDR3 has 14 residues. The CDR3 region has the DNA TGTGCCAGCAGTTCCCGACAGGGAGAGGAAAAACTGTTTTTT. This sequence encodes CASSSRQGEEKLFF.

This clonotype showed up just a few times. The V gene is TRBV5-6, the J gene TRBJ1-5; 7 nucleotides agree with TRBD1. This CDR3 is 15 amino acids long. Looked up from germline, CDR1 is SGHDT and CDR2 is YYEEEE. The ends lost 3 bases at V and 11 bases at J; junction bases unmatched: 14. CDR3 loop: CASSSTNRGGGTQHF. In DNA, the CDR3 is TGTGCCAGCAGCTCGACTAACAGGGGTGGAGGGACCCAGCATTTT.